A selection of T cell receptor beta chains follows, all from one sample in a study of human T cells and chemical hapten exposure. A single record per CDR3 protein comes from TCRdb applying MiXCR to the 5' RACE reads. The sample holds about 140,000 distinct CDR3 sequences, around 4% seen once. These receptors were collected from a female donor in good health. CDR3s include the opening cysteine and the closing phenylalanine or tryptophan. Fields, in order: V gene, J gene, CDR3 protein.

>TRBV10-3|TRBJ1-1
CAISVRGTEAFF
>TRBV27|TRBJ2-7
CASSPYGTGESYEQYF
>TRBV4-2|TRBJ1-1
CASSQEQGSTEAFF
>TRBV10-3|TRBJ2-3
CAIKGSTDTQYF
>TRBV7-9|TRBJ1-4
CASSFRGQAEEKLFF
>TRBV10-3|TRBJ1-2
CAISESGTVDGYTF
>TRBV9|TRBJ1-2
CASRRDSSYGYTF
>TRBV28|TRBJ2-5
CASRQAGQRETQYF
>TRBV12-3/TRBV12-4|TRBJ1-2
CASRLTGTPNYGYTF
>TRBV4-1|TRBJ1-3
CASSHDDGYISGNTTYF
>TRBV7-6|TRBJ2-1
CASSLDTVSIGEQFF
>TRBV4-1|TRBJ2-1
CASSQDWRGSYNEQFF
>TRBV6-6|TRBJ2-7
CASSYPGLTLVSYEQYF
>TRBV10-3|TRBJ2-1
CATRGSGGLSGNEQFF
>TRBV9|TRBJ2-1
CASSPDSGLAGGNEQFF
>TRBV7-3|TRBJ2-2
CASSFQGVPGELFF
>TRBV7-3|TRBJ2-2
CASSLRAPKRYGTENTGELFF
>TRBV5-1|TRBJ2-1
CASSWGSGGYNEQFF
>TRBV11-2|TRBJ2-1
CASSLGQGAYNEQFF
>TRBV20-1|TRBJ2-4
CSALSGGAGNIQYF
>TRBV5-4|TRBJ2-5
CASSPRRGKETQYF
>TRBV7-9|TRBJ2-2
CASSPGQGANTGELFF
>TRBV11-1|TRBJ1-1
CASSLYGARAFF
>TRBV6-6|TRBJ1-2
CASSYFPAGTYGYTF
>TRBV4-2|TRBJ2-2
CASSQAQGPWGGELFF
>TRBV5-1|TRBJ2-7
CASSLGTSNLYEQYF
>TRBV20-1|TRBJ1-6
CSARAEDSNPGSYNSPLHF
>TRBV10-3|TRBJ1-2
CAILPGQGAQGYTF
>TRBV15|TRBJ2-1
CATTAISRTGRSYNEQFF
>TRBV7-9|TRBJ1-4
CASSLGQSTNEKLFF
>TRBV10-3|TRBJ1-5
CAISEPVTGPNQPQHF
>TRBV2|TRBJ1-5
CASSVGRASNQPQHF
>TRBV4-3|TRBJ2-3
CASSQDLGGVGTDTQYF
>TRBV20-1|TRBJ2-1
CSASSGGADEQFF
>TRBV9|TRBJ2-5
CASSDKHGRETQYF
>TRBV28|TRBJ1-1
CASSLVLRGPYTEAFF
>TRBV6-5|TRBJ2-3
CASSQRGRWDTQYF
>TRBV6-1|TRBJ1-5
CASSDYGLFSAQHF
>TRBV4-3|TRBJ2-7
CASSQERIGAPYEQYF
>TRBV7-8|TRBJ2-1
CASSLSSLWGTVYNEQFF
>TRBV9|TRBJ2-5
CASSHSPGLAGEYQETQYF
>TRBV6-5|TRBJ1-1
CASSLDSRDSLGAFF
>TRBV27|TRBJ2-1
CASSSGTSGGSYNEQFF
>TRBV14|TRBJ1-1
CASSQWVSVGHTEAFF
>TRBV12-3/TRBV12-4|TRBJ1-1
CASDDPGVNTEAFF
>TRBV12-3/TRBV12-4|TRBJ2-7
CAGGRGTGLESYEQYF
>TRBV28|TRBJ2-6
CASSAPWLYANVLTF
>TRBV20-1|TRBJ2-3
CSARGSLTSGYTDTQYF
>TRBV2|TRBJ2-7
CASSEATYEQYF
>TRBV18|TRBJ1-2
CASSPNRGKDDGYTF
>TRBV18|TRBJ2-6
CASSSDSGANVLTF